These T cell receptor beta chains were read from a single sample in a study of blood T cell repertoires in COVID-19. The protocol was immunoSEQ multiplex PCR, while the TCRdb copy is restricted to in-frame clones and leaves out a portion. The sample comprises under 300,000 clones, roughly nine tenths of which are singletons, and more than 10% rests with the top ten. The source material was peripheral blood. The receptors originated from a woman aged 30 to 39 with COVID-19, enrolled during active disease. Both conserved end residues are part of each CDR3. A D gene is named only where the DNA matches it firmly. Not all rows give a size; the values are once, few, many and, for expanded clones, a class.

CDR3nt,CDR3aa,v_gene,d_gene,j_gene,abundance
TGTGCCAGCAGTAGGCGGGGGGCGTCTAACTATGGCTACACCTTC,CASSRRGASNYGYTF,TRBV28,-,TRBJ1-2,-
TGTGCCAGCAGTTTTCGGGCGAACACCGGGGAGCTGTTTTTT,CASSFRANTGELFF,TRBV27,-,TRBJ2-2,-
TGTGCCAGCAGTGAAGCCGGAGGGCGGACTGAAGCTTTCTTT,CASSEAGGRTEAFF,TRBV6-1,-,TRBJ1-1,-
TGTGCCAGCGGGCCTTTTTATGGCTACACCTTC,CASGPFYGYTF,TRBV6-5,-,TRBJ1-2,once
TGTGCCAGCAGTCTCAGATATAGCGGTTCCTACAATGAGCAGTTCTTC,CASSLRYSGSYNEQFF,TRBV6-4,-,TRBJ2-1,once
TGCGCCAGCAGCCACATGACAGGGGGCACTGAAGCTTTCTTT,CASSHMTGGTEAFF,TRBV4-1,TRBD1,TRBJ1-1,-
TGTGCCAGCAGCCAAGACATTCGGTGGGGCGTTGTAACTGACACTGAAGCTTTCTTT,CASSQDIRWGVVTDTEAFF,TRBV3-1/TRBV3-2,-,TRBJ1-1,-
TGTGCCAGCAGCTTAAGGATGGCGGGCGGGGAAAAACTGTTTTTT,CASSLRMAGGEKLFF,TRBV11-2,-,TRBJ1-4,-
TGTGCCAGCAGCTTAGATCTTCCAGGACAAAGATACAATGAGCAGTTCTTC,CASSLDLPGQRYNEQFF,TRBV11-2,-,TRBJ2-1,-
TGTGCCAGCAGCGTAGATCTAGCGGGGGGGCCAAGTGAGCAGTTCTTC,CASSVDLAGGPSEQFF,TRBV9,TRBD2,TRBJ2-1,once
TGTGCCAGCAGCTTAGAGGGGCTGTCCTACAATGAGCAGTTCTTC,CASSLEGLSYNEQFF,TRBV11-3,-,TRBJ2-1,once
TGTGCCAGCAGTCAGTGGGGGGGGACAGGGCCCCTCGATACGCAGTATTTT,CASSQWGGTGPLDTQYF,TRBV6-6,TRBD1,TRBJ2-3,few
TGTGCCAGCAAGATGGACAAGTACTATGGCTACACCTTC,CASKMDKYYGYTF,TRBV6-5,-,TRBJ1-2,-
TGTGCCAGCAGCCAAGATCTAGCCCCATACAATGAGCAGTTCTTC,CASSQDLAPYNEQFF,TRBV3-1/TRBV3-2,-,TRBJ2-1,-
TGTGCCAGCAGCTTGGTGTGGGACACTCATCAGCCCCAGCATTTT,CASSLVWDTHQPQHF,TRBV5-8,-,TRBJ1-5,-
TGTGCCAGCAGGGGTGACAGGGGCTCTGGAAACACCATATATTTT,CASRGDRGSGNTIYF,TRBV6-5,TRBD1,TRBJ1-3,-
TGTGCCAGCTCACCAACCGGGGACTATGGCTACACCTTC,CASSPTGDYGYTF,TRBV18,-,TRBJ1-2,-
TGTGCCAGCAGGCAGGGTCGGCACACTGAAGCTTTCTTT,CASRQGRHTEAFF,TRBV6-5,-,TRBJ1-1,-
TGTGCCAGTAGCTTCACCTACAGGGTTGCCTATGGCTACACCTTC,CASSFTYRVAYGYTF,TRBV19,-,TRBJ1-2,-
TGTGCCAGCAGTTTAGGGGGGGAAGGAAATGAGCAGTTCTTC,CASSLGGEGNEQFF,TRBV27,TRBD2,TRBJ2-1,-
TGTGCCAGCATGCCACTCTTAGATCAGCCCCAGCATTTT,CASMPLLDQPQHF,TRBV2,-,TRBJ1-5,-
TGTGCCAGCAGCTTAGCGGAAGGACACGATCAGCCCCAGCATTTT,CASSLAEGHDQPQHF,TRBV7-9,-,TRBJ1-5,-
TGCGCCAGCAGCTGGGGACAGGGGGCTCAAAGACTGTTTTTT,CASSWGQGAQRLFF,TRBV5-1,TRBD1,TRBJ1-4,-
TGTGCCAGTAGTATAGCGCAGGGGCTTGGCTACACCTTC,CASSIAQGLGYTF,TRBV19,-,TRBJ1-2,-
TGTGCCAGCAGTTTCCGCAGGACTGAGCAGTACTTC,CASSFRRTEQYF,TRBV12-3/TRBV12-4,-,TRBJ2-7,-
TGTGCCACCAGTGACCCGGTCTCCTACGAGCAGTACTTC,CATSDPVSYEQYF,TRBV24-1,-,TRBJ2-7,-
TGTGCCAGCAGTGAGATAATGGGACTAGCGGGGGTCCAGTACTTC,CASSEIMGLAGVQYF,TRBV6-1,TRBD2,TRBJ2-7,few
TGTGCCAGCTACACTGGGGCAGGGCCCCACGAGCAGTACTTC,CASYTGAGPHEQYF,TRBV28,-,TRBJ2-7,-
TGTGCCAGCTCCTACGGACAGGGCAATGAGCAGTTCTTC,CASSYGQGNEQFF,TRBV18,TRBD1,TRBJ2-1,-
TGTGCCAGCAGTCCGGGACAGCAGAACACCGGGGAGCTGTTTTTT,CASSPGQQNTGELFF,TRBV11-3,TRBD1,TRBJ2-2,-
TGTGCCACCAGCAGATCGGTAGATACTAACTATGGCTACACCTTC,CATSRSVDTNYGYTF,TRBV15,-,TRBJ1-2,-
TGTGCCAGCAGTGGTTTAGCGGACACAGATACGCAGTATTTT,CASSGLADTDTQYF,TRBV2,-,TRBJ2-3,-
TGTGCCAGCAGCCAAGATCTTTTGTCTCCGAGCAATCAGCCCCAGCATTTT,CASSQDLLSPSNQPQHF,TRBV3-1/TRBV3-2,-,TRBJ1-5,-
TGCAGTGCTAGTGGCCCCGGGCAGCCCCAGCATTTT,CSASGPGQPQHF,TRBV20-1,-,TRBJ1-5,-
TGTGCCTGGAGTGGGGGAACAGGGGCCGGGGCCAACGTCCTGACTTTC,CAWSGGTGAGANVLTF,TRBV30,TRBD1,TRBJ2-6,-
TGTGCCAGTAGTATACCATGGCAGGGGGCGGGACAGCCCCAGCATTTT,CASSIPWQGAGQPQHF,TRBV19,TRBD1,TRBJ1-5,-
TGTGCCAGTAGTATCAGGGGGCAGTTCGGCGGAAACACCATATATTTT,CASSIRGQFGGNTIYF,TRBV19,TRBD1,TRBJ1-3,-
TGTGCCAGCAGCCCCTTTCCGGGGGTGAACACCGGGGAGCTGTTTTTT,CASSPFPGVNTGELFF,TRBV5-4,-,TRBJ2-2,-
TGTGCCACCAGCAGTGGCCCGGGACAGGGGCAGTACGAGCAGTACTTC,CATSSGPGQGQYEQYF,TRBV15,TRBD1,TRBJ2-7,-
TGTGCCAGCAGCTCGGGGTTCAATGAGCAGTTCTTC,CASSSGFNEQFF,TRBV11-2,-,TRBJ2-1,-
TGTGCCATCAGTGAGACAGGGGGATCGTCACCCCTCCACTTT,CAISETGGSSPLHF,TRBV10-3,TRBD1,TRBJ1-6,-
TGTGCCAGCAGCCCCCCCGGAGGGCCAGGAAACACCATATATTTT,CASSPPGGPGNTIYF,TRBV7-9,-,TRBJ1-3,-
TGTGCCAGCAGCTTCACCTCGGGGGAAGCTTTCTTT,CASSFTSGEAFF,TRBV11-3,-,TRBJ1-1,-
TGTGCCAGCAGCATTACTAGCGGGGTTGCCTACGAGCAGTACTTC,CASSITSGVAYEQYF,TRBV7-2,TRBD2,TRBJ2-7,-
TGCGCCAGCAGTGAGTCAATCGTGGGGCTTGAAGCTTTCTTT,CASSESIVGLEAFF,TRBV10-1,-,TRBJ1-1,-
TGTGCCAGCAGCGTGGCGGGGGGCGCTACAGATACGCAGTATTTT,CASSVAGGATDTQYF,TRBV9,TRBD2,TRBJ2-3,once
TGTGCCTGGAGTCCGGGACAGCTGAAGAATGAAAAACTGTTTTTT,CAWSPGQLKNEKLFF,TRBV30,TRBD1,TRBJ1-4,-
TGTGCCAGCAGCCGATCGCGGAACACTGAAGCTTTCTTT,CASSRSRNTEAFF,TRBV7-2,-,TRBJ1-1,-
TGTGCCACCTCAGGGGGCACTGAAGCTTTCTTT,CATSGGTEAFF,TRBV19,TRBD1,TRBJ1-1,-
TGTGCCAGCAGCCAAGGACTTCTAGGGCAGTTCTTC,CASSQGLLGQFF,TRBV3-1/TRBV3-2,-,TRBJ2-1,-
TGTGCCAGCAGCCAGGACTACGGGACTAGCGTCAATGAGCAGTTCTTC,CASSQDYGTSVNEQFF,TRBV3-1/TRBV3-2,TRBD2,TRBJ2-1,-
TGTGCCAGCAGTTACTCTGGGCCCGTGTATTTT,CASSYSGPVYF,TRBV6-6,-,TRBJ2-3,-
TGTGCCAGCAGCTCTCTTGGGCTCATGAACACTGAAGCTTTCTTT,CASSSLGLMNTEAFF,TRBV13,-,TRBJ1-1,-
TGTGCCAGCACTCAGACAGGGGGCGATACTGAAGCTTTCTTT,CASTQTGGDTEAFF,TRBV28,TRBD1,TRBJ1-1,-
TGTGCCAGCAGCCCCCGGGGGGTTCCGAACACCGGGGAGCTGTTTTTT,CASSPRGVPNTGELFF,TRBV9,TRBD2,TRBJ2-2,-
TGCAGTGCCCGACTCGGGACCCAGTACTTC,CSARLGTQYF,TRBV20-1,-,TRBJ2-5,-
TGTGCCAGCAGCAGAAAGCGCTCCCCTCTCCGATCAGGGGGGACAGACACGCAGTATTTT,CASSRKRSPLRSGGTDTQYF,TRBV21-1,-,TRBJ2-3,-
TGTGCCAGGGGAGTTGGGATAGAGACCCAGTACTTC,CARGVGIETQYF,TRBV2,-,TRBJ2-5,-
TGTGCCAGCAGCTTAGTTGTAGCTACGAGTAGATCGTACGAGCAGTACTTC,CASSLVVATSRSYEQYF,TRBV7-9,-,TRBJ2-7,-
TGCGCCAGCAGCTTGCTAACCGGGGAGCTGTTTTTT,CASSLLTGELFF,TRBV5-1,-,TRBJ2-2,-